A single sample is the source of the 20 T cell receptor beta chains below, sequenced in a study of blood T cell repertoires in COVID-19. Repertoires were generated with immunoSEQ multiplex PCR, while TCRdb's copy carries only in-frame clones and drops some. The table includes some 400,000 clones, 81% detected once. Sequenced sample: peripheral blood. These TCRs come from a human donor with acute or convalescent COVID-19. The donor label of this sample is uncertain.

The CDR3 nucleotides are TGTGCCAGCAGCCAAGATAGAGTACAAGAGACCCAGTACTTC. This codes for CASSQDRVQETQYF. J is TRBJ2-5 and V is TRBV14; D call uncertain. V was shortened by 0 bases and J by 2 bases, with 7 bases between the two germline ends. Germline lookup yields CDR1 SGHDN and CDR2 FVKESK. The CDR3 consists of 14 residues.

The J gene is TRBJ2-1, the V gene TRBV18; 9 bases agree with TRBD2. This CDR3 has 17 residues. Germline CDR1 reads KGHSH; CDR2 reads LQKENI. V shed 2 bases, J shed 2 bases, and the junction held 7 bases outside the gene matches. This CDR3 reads CASSPRASGAPYNEQFF. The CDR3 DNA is TGTGCCAGCTCACCAAGGGCTAGCGGGGCACCCTACAATGAGCAGTTCTTC.

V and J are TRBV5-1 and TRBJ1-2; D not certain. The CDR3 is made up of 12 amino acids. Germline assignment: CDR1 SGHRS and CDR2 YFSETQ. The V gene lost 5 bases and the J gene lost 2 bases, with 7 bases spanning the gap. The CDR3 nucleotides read TGCGCCAGCAGGGAGCACAACTATGGCTACACCTTC. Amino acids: CASREHNYGYTF.

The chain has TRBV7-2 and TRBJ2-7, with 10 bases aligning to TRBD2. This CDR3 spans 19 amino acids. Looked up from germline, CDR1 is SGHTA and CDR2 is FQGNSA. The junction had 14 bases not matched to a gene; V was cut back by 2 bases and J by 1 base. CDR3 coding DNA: TGTGCCAGCAGCTTACAAACTAACCCGCTAGCGGGAGTATCCTACGAGCAGTACTTC. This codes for CASSLQTNPLAGVSYEQYF.

DNA for the CDR3: TGTGCCAGCAGCTTGACAGGGGGCTTCAGTAGTAACTATGGCTACACCTTC. The encoded protein is CASSLTGGFSSNYGYTF. V and J are TRBV11-2 and TRBJ1-2, with 10 bases that match TRBD1. CDR1 is SGHAT and CDR2 is FQNNGV in the germline V gene. J lost 1 base, V lost 3 bases, and 8 bases had no gene match. CDR3 length: 17 residues.

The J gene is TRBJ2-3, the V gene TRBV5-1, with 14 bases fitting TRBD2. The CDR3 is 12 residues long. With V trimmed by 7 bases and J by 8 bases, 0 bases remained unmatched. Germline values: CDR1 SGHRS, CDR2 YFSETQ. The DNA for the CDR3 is TGCGCCAGCGGGACTAGCGGGGGTACGCAGTATTTT. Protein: CASGTSGGTQYF.

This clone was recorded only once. The CDR3 sequence: CASRPGTGDFYEQYF. DNA of the CDR3: TGCGCCAGCAGACCCGGGACAGGGGACTTCTACGAGCAGTACTTC. This sequence joins TRBV4-1 and TRBJ2-7; 10 bases align to TRBD1. Germline assignment: CDR1 MGHRA and CDR2 YSYEKL. The CDR3 contains 15 residues. The ends lost 6 bases at V and 3 bases at J; junction bases unmatched: 8.

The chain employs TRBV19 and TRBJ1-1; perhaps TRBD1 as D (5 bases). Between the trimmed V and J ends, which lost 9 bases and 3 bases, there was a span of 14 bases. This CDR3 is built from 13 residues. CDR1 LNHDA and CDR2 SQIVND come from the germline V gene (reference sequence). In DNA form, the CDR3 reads TGTGCCAGCAGGGCTCAAATCTACACTGAAGCTTTCTTT. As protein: CASRAQIYTEAFF. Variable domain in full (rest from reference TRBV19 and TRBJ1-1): DGGITQSPKYLFRKEGQNVTLSCEQNLNHDAMYWYRQDPGQGLRLIYYSQIVNDFQKGDIAEGYSVSREKKESFPLTVTSAQKNPTAFYLCASRAQIYTEAFFGQGTRLTVV.

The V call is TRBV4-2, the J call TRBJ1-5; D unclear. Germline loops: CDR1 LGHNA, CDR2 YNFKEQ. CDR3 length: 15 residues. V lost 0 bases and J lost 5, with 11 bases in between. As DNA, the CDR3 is TGTGCCAGCAGCCAAGACCTCTTGACTTATCAGCCCCAGCATTTT. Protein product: CASSQDLLTYQPQHF.

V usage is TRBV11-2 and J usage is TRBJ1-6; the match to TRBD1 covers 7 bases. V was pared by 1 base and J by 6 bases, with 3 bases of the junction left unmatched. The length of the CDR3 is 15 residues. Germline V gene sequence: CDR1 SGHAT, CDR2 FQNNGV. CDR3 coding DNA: TGTGCCAGCAGCTTAGCCGGACAGGTTAATTCACCCCTCCACTTT. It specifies CASSLAGQVNSPLHF.

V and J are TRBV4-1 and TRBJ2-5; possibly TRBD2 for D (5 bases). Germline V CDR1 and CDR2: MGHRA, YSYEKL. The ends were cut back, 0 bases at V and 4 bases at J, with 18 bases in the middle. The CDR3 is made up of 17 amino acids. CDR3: CASSQEYRGLGSETQYF. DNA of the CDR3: TGCGCCAGCAGCCAAGAATATCGGGGTCTCGGGTCAGAGACCCAGTACTTC.

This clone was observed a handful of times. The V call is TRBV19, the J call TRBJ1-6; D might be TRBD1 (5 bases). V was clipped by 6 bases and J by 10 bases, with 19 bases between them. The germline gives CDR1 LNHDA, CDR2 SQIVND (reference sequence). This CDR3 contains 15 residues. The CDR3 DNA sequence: TGTGCCAGTAGCCCGGGGCGGGGGAGTGGATCACCCCTCCACTTT. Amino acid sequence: CASSPGRGSGSPLHF. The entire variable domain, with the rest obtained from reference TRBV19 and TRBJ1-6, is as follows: DGGITQSPKYLFRKEGQNVTLSCEQNLNHDAMYWYRQDPGQGLRLIYYSQIVNDFQKGDIAEGYSVSREKKESFPLTVTSAQKNPTAFYLCASSPGRGSGSPLHFGNGTRLTVT.

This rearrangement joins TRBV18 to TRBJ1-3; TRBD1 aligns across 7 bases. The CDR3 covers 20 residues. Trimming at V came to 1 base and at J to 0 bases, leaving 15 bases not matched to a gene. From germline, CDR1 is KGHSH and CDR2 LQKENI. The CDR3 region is CASSPLSGTDPTASGNTIYF. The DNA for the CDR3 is TGTGCCAGCTCACCACTTTCCGGGACAGACCCGACCGCCTCTGGAAACACCATATATTTT. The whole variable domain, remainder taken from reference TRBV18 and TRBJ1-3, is NAGVMQNPRHLVRRRGQEARLRCSPMKGHSHVYWYRQLPEEGLKFMVYLQKENIIDESGMPKERFSAEFPKEGPSILRIQQVVRGDSAAYFCASSPLSGTDPTASGNTIYFGEGSWLTVV.

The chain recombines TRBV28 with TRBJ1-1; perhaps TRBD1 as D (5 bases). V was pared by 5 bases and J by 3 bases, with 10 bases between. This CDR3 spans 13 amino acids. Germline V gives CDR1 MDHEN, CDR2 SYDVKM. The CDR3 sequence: CASSQAGDTEAFF. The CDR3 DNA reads TGTGCCAGCAGTCAGGCGGGGGACACTGAAGCTTTCTTT.

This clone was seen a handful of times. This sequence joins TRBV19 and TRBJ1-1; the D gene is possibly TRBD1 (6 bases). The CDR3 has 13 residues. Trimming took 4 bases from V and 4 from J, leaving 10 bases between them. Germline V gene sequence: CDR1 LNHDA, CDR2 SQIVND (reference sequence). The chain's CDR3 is CASSKRGTTEAFF. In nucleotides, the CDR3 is TGTGCCAGTAGTAAGAGGGGGACCACTGAAGCTTTCTTT.

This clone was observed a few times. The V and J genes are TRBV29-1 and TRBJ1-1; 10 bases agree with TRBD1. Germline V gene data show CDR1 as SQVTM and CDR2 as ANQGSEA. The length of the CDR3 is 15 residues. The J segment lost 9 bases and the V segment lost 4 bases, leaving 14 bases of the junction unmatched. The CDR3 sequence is CSVGWARDRGLKAFF. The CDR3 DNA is TGCAGCGTTGGGTGGGCCCGGGACAGGGGTCTGAAAGCTTTCTTT.

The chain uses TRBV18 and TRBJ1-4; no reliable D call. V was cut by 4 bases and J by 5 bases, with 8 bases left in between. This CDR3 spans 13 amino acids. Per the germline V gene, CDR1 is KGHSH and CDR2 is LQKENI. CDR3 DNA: TGTGCCAGCTCACGTGGGAGAAATGAAAAACTGTTTTTT. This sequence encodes CASSRGRNEKLFF.

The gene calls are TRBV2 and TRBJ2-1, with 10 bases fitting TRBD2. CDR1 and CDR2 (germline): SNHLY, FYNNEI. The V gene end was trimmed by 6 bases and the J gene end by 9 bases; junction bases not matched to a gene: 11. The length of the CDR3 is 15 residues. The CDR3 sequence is CASSYSGGPGGEQFF. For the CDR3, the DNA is TGTGCCAGCAGCTATAGCGGGGGGCCAGGGGGTGAGCAGTTCTTC.

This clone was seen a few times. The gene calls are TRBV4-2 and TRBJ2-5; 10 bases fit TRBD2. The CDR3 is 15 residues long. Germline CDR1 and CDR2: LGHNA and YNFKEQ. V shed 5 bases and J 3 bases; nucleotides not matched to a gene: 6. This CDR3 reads CASSYSGTSEETQYF. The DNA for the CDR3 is TGTGCCAGCAGCTATTCCGGGACTAGCGAAGAGACCCAGTACTTC.

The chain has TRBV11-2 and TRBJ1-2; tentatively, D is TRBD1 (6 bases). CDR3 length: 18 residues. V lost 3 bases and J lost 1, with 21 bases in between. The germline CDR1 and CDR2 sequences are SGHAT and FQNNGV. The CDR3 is CASSFKANREKDNYGYTF. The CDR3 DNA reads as TGTGCCAGCAGCTTCAAAGCGAACAGGGAGAAGGATAACTATGGCTACACCTTC.